The following is a T cell receptor beta chain sequence with its context. V shed 7 bases, J shed 1 base, and the junction held 3 bases outside the gene matches. Per the germline V gene, CDR1 is LNHDA and CDR2 is SQIVND (reference sequence). This CDR3 has 14 residues. Per the study methods: By means of reference gene primer amplification, nucleated cell counts were estimated. This table comes from immunoSEQ multiplex PCR, and its TCRdb copy is limited to in-frame clones, with some not included. V, J and clone size derive from that table, while D and trimming were established from the DNA sequence. The sample contains about 200,000 clones, 86% of which appear only once. These data are taken from a study of blood T cell repertoires in COVID-19. Study-level information: The analysed material was cDNA or gDNA that came from T cells, B-cell-depleted T cells, or PBMCs.

Sample: peripheral blood. This clonotype was obtained from a woman aged 45 to 65 with acute or convalescent COVID-19. J is TRBJ1-1 and V is TRBV19; 10 bases are a match to TRBD1. The CDR3 nucleotides are TGTGCCAGTACGTGGACAGGGGGGAACACTGAAGCTTTCTTT. Its translation: CASTWTGGNTEAFF.